This T cell receptor (beta chain) is from a study of coeliac disease (dated by TCRdb to 2021 to 2024). In terms of the full investigation: Each coeliac patient was placed into one of three groups: newly diagnosed active disease, refractory coeliac disease type I, or disease controlled by a gluten-free diet. Because high-resolution HLA typing was not available, biased TRBV7-2 usage was examined as a proof of principle. A total of some 30 patients were included in the full study, of whom some 22 had serologically confirmed coeliac disease and 8 were controls with non-small intestinal disorders. Next-generation sequencing of rearranged TRB and TRG CDR3 regions was used on small intestinal lymphocyte fractions taken from coeliac and non-coeliac patients. The aim was to characterise TR repertoires of small intestinal T cells in active, refractory type I and gluten-free-diet-treated coeliac disease. TRB sequencing was successfully performed on samples from some 27 subjects, among which approximately 25 paired bulk unsorted intraepithelial and lamina propria cell samples were included.

Libraries were constructed by the immunoSEQ multiplex PCR assay. Using reverse primers that targeted J gene segments together with forward primers that targeted V gene segments, the TR loci were amplified in a multiplexed PCR. The Illumina HiSeq System was used to sequence the amplified CDR3 regions. The paper's processing steps were these. To strip out PCR and sequencing errors and collapse the data into unique sequences, a nearest-neighbour algorithm merged closely related reads. Two measures summarised the repertoires: clonality, and T cell density, defined as TR molecules per amount of genomic DNA input. CDR3 amino acid sequences present in at least 80% of unsorted samples were defined as public TRs and were then tested for differential abundance between coeliac and control samples. Differences in clonality and density between disease groups were tested by Kruskal-Wallis tests, followed by Dunn post-tests. Held by TCRdb, this immuneACCESS table contains in-frame sequences only and omits some clones. Under half of the omission traces to an unresolved V gene where checked; the cause of the rest is unknown. V, J and clone size are taken as reported in that table, and D and trimming were inferred from the DNA itself. Counted in this sample were 2,500 to 3,000 clones; approximately 51% of them appeared once. The ten largest account for approximately 20% of the sample.

Turning to this clone: Its cognate antigen has yet to be identified. No base quality values were provided; no much bigger clone lies one nucleotide off.

General conclusions and limits of the study: TRB repertoires were largely private; most amino acid sequences were unique to one sample, and V-gene usage did not differ significantly by disease group. The approach was considered by the authors to be unsuitable for unbiased detection of gliadin-specific T cells, as gliadin-specific T cells are scarce and rarely shared between patients. Cross-contamination between compartments was possible, because separating intraepithelial cells from lamina propria cells did not produce high-purity fractions. TRB and TRG repertoires of active coeliac intraepithelial and lamina propria samples showed lower clonality than controls, suggesting recruitment of diverse T cells.

V was cut back by 7 bases and J by 7 bases, leaving a gap of 14 bases between them. CDR1 and CDR2 (MNHEY, SMNVEV) derive from the germline V gene (reference sequence). From the cysteine through the phenylalanine, the CDR3 covers 13 amino acids. This entry keeps only the CDR3 DNA: 39 bases, framed from base 1. Cells were frozen in aliquots of a few hundred thousand in DMSO/FBS in liquid nitrogen, and a single aliquot from each fraction was used for sequencing. All 30 patients in the study underwent endoscopy and small intestinal biopsy. Intraepithelial cells were released from biopsies by stirring for one hour at 37 degrees C in RPMI containing EGTA, MgCl2 and 1% FBS. Genomic DNA was extracted from frozen unsorted cell fractions with the Qiagen DNeasy blood extraction kit.

This sequence uses TRBV27 and TRBJ2-1; TRBD2 could be the D gene, as 5 bases match. The sequenced sample consisted of intraepithelial lymphocytes from the gut. The meaning of the sample's cell subset or site label: intraepithelial cell (IEC) fraction of small intestinal biopsy. The TCR comes from a man in his sixties with celiac disease on a gluten-free diet. The nucleotides read TGTGCCAGCACCTTCCGGTCGGGGAATGAGCAGTTCTTC. This encodes CASTFRSGNEQFF.